Here is one TCR beta chain with its context. Per the study methods: Built for papillary thyroid cancer, a distant-metastasis classifier drew on CDR3 differences across clinicopathological groups. TCRdb reprocessed the PCR reads using MiXCR. In this record, the V and J calls reflect TCRdb's handling and not the investigators' own analysis. The table has some 15,000 clones, around 33% seen once. Each patient went into thyroid surgery without having received any treatment. This entry belongs to a study of metastatic and nonmetastatic thyroid tumors. The CDR3 length is 15 residues. Trimming took 3 bases from V and 8 from J; bases not matched to a gene: 9.

The rearrangement joins TRBV12-3 or TRBV12-4 to TRBJ1-4, with 7 nucleotides matching TRBD1. Sequencing input: tumor tissue. The sequence was collected from a male donor with papillary thyroid cancer or a benign thyroid nodule (not recorded which). Some clones in this sample may be carry-over from other donors' samples. The CDR3 is CASSFQGGISEKLFF. CDR3 DNA sequence: TGTGCCAGCAGTTTTCAGGGGGGCATTTCGGAAAAACTGTTTTTT.